These 17 T cell receptor beta chains came from one sample sequenced in a study of blood T cells in healthy people across ages. Sample-barcoded 5' priming and a J-beta primer mix drove a second PCR of 7 to 11 cycles. TCRdb independently ran MiXCR on the 5' RACE reads; one entry per CDR3 protein. The data contain some 730,000 distinct CDR3 sequences, approximately 21% of them seen just once; the ten biggest clones take up 22%. The specimen sequenced was blood. The receptors originated from a man aged 65 to 79 in good health.

This rearrangement joins TRBV28 to TRBJ1-2; D possibly corresponds to TRBD1 (5 bases). This CDR3 spans 14 amino acids. Deletions cut 5 bases from V and 8 bases from J, with 18 bases between. The germline V gene encodes CDR1 MDHEN and CDR2 SYDVKM. CDR3 bases: TGTGCCAGCAGTCCCCCCAGGGCCAACGGGGGCTACACCTTC. This translates into CASSPPRANGGYTF.

This clonotype has just a few counts. The genes are TRBV12-3 or TRBV12-4 and TRBJ2-3, with a weak D call TRBD1 (6 bases). V lost 9 bases to trimming and J lost 5 bases, with 24 bases between them. This CDR3 has 16 residues. In nucleotides, the CDR3 is TGTGCCAGTACCCAAACAGCAACACAGGGACAAGATACGCAGTATTTT. This translates into CASTQTATQGQDTQYF.

In this sample, this clonotype turned up many times. The rearrangement uses TRBV6-2 or TRBV6-3 and TRBJ1-2; 8 positions agree with TRBD1. V gave up 0 bases and J gave up 4 bases; unmatched junction bases: 4. This CDR3 contains 15 residues. Germline V gene data show CDR1 as MNHEY and CDR2 as SVGEGT. The CDR3 reads CASSYSDRAIYGYTF. The CDR3 DNA reads as TGTGCCAGCAGTTACTCGGACAGGGCCATCTATGGCTACACCTTC.

This clonotype was detected only a few times. V gene TRBV7-9 combines with J gene TRBJ2-3; D is unresolved. Trimming took 4 bases from V and 7 from J, leaving 3 bases between them. The length of the CDR3 is 10 residues. Germline V CDR1 and CDR2: SEHNR, FQNEAQ (reference sequence). The CDR3 spells CASSSNTQYF. The CDR3 DNA reads as TGTGCCAGCAGCTCAAATACGCAGTATTTT.

This clonotype occurred a few times. This sequence joins TRBV6-5 and TRBJ1-1; no reliable D call. Germline V gives CDR1 MNHEY, CDR2 SVGAGI. The CDR3 covers 16 residues. Trimming took 4 bases from V and 2 from J, leaving 17 bases between them. CDR3 bases: TGTGCCAGCAGTTTGTTTTGGCAGAATCCTAACACTGAAGCTTTCTTT. Its translation is CASSLFWQNPNTEAFF.

CDR3 loop: CASSVSGRGLYEQYF. The CDR3 DNA follows: TGTGCCAGCAGCGTCTCAGGGAGAGGTTTGTACGAGCAGTACTTC. This sequence joins TRBV9 and TRBJ2-7, with D possibly being TRBD1 or TRBD2 (5 bases each). Germline lookup yields CDR1 SGDLS and CDR2 YYNGEE. V lost 2 bases to trimming and J lost 4 bases, with 16 bases between them. The CDR3 runs to 15 residues.

This chain uses TRBV4-3 with TRBJ2-3; 9 bases fit TRBD2. The J segment lost 5 bases and the V segment lost 0 bases, leaving 9 bases of the junction unmatched. Germline values: CDR1 LGHNA, CDR2 YSLEER. The CDR3 has 17 amino acids. The DNA of the CDR3 is TGCGCCAGCAGCCAAGACGGGGCGGGAGGGCCGATAGATACGCAGTATTTT. This encodes CASSQDGAGGPIDTQYF.

In this sample, this clonotype turned up a few times. The chain has TRBV19 and TRBJ1-4, with TRBD1 identical over 9 bases. The CDR3 has 14 residues. From germline, CDR1 is LNHDA and CDR2 SQIVND (reference sequence). V gave up 7 bases and J gave up 7 bases; unmatched junction bases: 7. The CDR3 spells CASTIPGQGEKLFF. The CDR3 bases are TGTGCCAGTACCATACCGGGACAGGGTGAAAAACTGTTTTTT.

This clonotype appeared a few times. This chain connects TRBV15 to TRBJ2-5; TRBD2 aligns across 9 bases. CDR1 and CDR2 (germline): LNHNV, YYDKDF (reference sequence). J gave up 2 bases and V 0 bases, and 7 bases lay outside the gene matches. There are 17 residues in the CDR3. Here the CDR3 reads CATSRDASGGLQETQYF. As DNA, the CDR3 is TGTGCCACCAGCAGAGATGCAAGCGGGGGGCTACAAGAGACCCAGTACTTC.

V gene TRBV18 combines with J gene TRBJ1-2, with 8 positions matching TRBD1. V shed 6 bases and J 8 bases; nucleotides not matched to a gene: 8. There are 13 residues in the CDR3. CDR1 is KGHSH and CDR2 is LQKENI in the germline V gene. The CDR3: CASSHQGARGYTF. CDR3 bases: TGTGCCAGCTCGCACCAGGGGGCGCGGGGCTACACCTTC.

This clonotype turned up a few times. The chain links TRBV5-1 to TRBJ2-7; no reliable D call. CDR1 and CDR2 (germline): SGHRS, YFSETQ. Trimming stripped 0 bases from V and 2 bases from J, with 9 bases between. The CDR3 contains 14 residues. The CDR3 is CASSLDGIPYEQYF. The DNA of the CDR3 is TGCGCCAGCAGCTTGGATGGGATTCCCTACGAGCAGTACTTC.

This clonotype showed up just a few times. The rearrangement uses TRBV6-6 and TRBJ1-2; TRBD1 might be the D (5 bases). The CDR3 extends over 12 amino acids. The V gene lost 9 bases and the J gene lost 2 bases, with 10 bases spanning the gap. The germline CDR1 and CDR2 sequences are MNHNY and SVGAGI (reference sequence). Here the CDR3 DNA reads TGTGCCAGTACTAGGGACAACTATGGCTACACCTTC. The encoded protein is CASTRDNYGYTF.

The chain links TRBV3-1 to TRBJ1-1; tentative D call: TRBD1 (5 bases). The CDR3 is made up of 14 amino acids. The germline V and J ends were trimmed by 1 base and 6 bases, with 12 bases remaining between them. Germline CDR1 LGHDT, CDR2 YNNKEL (reference sequence). The CDR3 DNA is TGTGCCAGCAGCCAAGTGTCAACGGGGCCTGAAGCTTTCTTT. Protein product: CASSQVSTGPEAFF.

The chain couples TRBV14 to TRBJ2-5, with no clear D. Germline V gene lookup returns CDR1 SGHDN and CDR2 FVKESK. V gave up 0 bases and J gave up 2 bases, with 10 bases separating them. This CDR3 spans 15 amino acids. This chain's CDR3 is CASSQEWYWQETQYF. The CDR3 DNA follows: TGTGCCAGCAGCCAAGAATGGTACTGGCAAGAGACCCAGTACTTC.

This clonotype was counted at least ten times. J is TRBJ2-1 and V is TRBV7-2; TRBD2 agrees at 8 bases. Losses at the gene ends were 2 bases for V and 8 bases for J; bases not matched to a gene: 8. The CDR3 spans 15 residues. Germline CDR1 and CDR2: SGHTA and FQGNSA. CDR3 sequence reads: CASSLIGGGRDEQFF. DNA for the CDR3: TGTGCCAGCAGCTTAATTGGCGGGGGGAGGGATGAGCAGTTCTTC.

The chain combines TRBV29-1 with TRBJ2-3; 8 positions agree with TRBD1. CDR3 length: 15 residues. The V and J ends lost 3 bases and 2 bases, in that order; junction bases with no gene match: 7. Germline CDR1 reads SQVTM; CDR2 reads ANQGSEA. CDR3: CSVDGAGQDTDTQYF. CDR3 in DNA: TGCAGCGTTGATGGTGCGGGACAGGACACAGATACGCAGTATTTT.

The chain links TRBV5-1 to TRBJ2-5; no clear D. V was clipped by 4 bases and J by 1 base, with 14 bases between them. CDR1 is SGHRS and CDR2 is YFSETQ in the germline V gene. The CDR3 is 15 residues long. This chain's CDR3 is CASSARATLQETQYF. In DNA form, the CDR3 reads TGCGCCAGCAGCGCAAGGGCAACCCTCCAAGAGACCCAGTACTTC. The full variable domain, with the rest looked up from reference TRBV5-1 and TRBJ2-5, is KAGVTQTPRYLIKTRGQQVTLSCSPISGHRSVSWYQQTPGQGLQFLFEYFSETQRNKGNFPGRFSGRQFSNSRSEMNVSTLELGDSALYLCASSARATLQETQYFGPGTRLLVL.